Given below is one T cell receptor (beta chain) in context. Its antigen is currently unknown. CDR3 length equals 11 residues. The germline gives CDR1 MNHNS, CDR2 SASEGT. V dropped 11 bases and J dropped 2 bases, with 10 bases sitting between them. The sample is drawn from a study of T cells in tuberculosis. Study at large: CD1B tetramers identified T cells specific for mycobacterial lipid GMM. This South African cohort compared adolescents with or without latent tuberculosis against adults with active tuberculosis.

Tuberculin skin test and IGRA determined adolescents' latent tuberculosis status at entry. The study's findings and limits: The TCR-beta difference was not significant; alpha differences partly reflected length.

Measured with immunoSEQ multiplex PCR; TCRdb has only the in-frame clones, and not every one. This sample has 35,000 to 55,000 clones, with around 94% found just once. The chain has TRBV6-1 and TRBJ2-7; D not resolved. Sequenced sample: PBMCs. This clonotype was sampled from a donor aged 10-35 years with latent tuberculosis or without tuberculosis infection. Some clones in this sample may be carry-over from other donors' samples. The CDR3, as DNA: TGTGCCCTTGGTCGGGCCTACGAGCAGTACTTC. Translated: CALGRAYEQYF.